This T cell receptor beta chain was recovered during a study of blood T cell repertoires in COVID-19. For the study at large: Acute-phase and convalescent COVID-19 samples originated in the United States, Italy and Spain. T cells, B-cell-depleted T cells, or PBMCs supplied cDNA or gDNA.

As processed by the authors: Quantification of nucleated cells was approximated via reference gene primer amplification. Clones were sequenced by immunoSEQ multiplex PCR, and TCRdb holds only the in-frame ones, with some missing. The DNA gave D and trimming, while V, J and clone size come from that table. The data show 100,000 to 150,000 clones, with roughly 90% seen just once and approximately 1.2% held by the top ten. Concerning this clone itself: An end of the junction differs from the germline gene, which may be a read error.

This CDR3 spans 17 amino acids. CDR1 is MGHRA and CDR2 is YSYEKL in the germline V gene. The rearrangement uses TRBV4-1 and TRBJ2-7; 9 bases match TRBD1. The TCR was taken from a woman older than 75 with acute or convalescent COVID-19. The source material was peripheral blood. The CDR3 spells CASSHPRGQGKSYEQCF. In nucleotides, the CDR3 is TGCGCCAGCAGCCATCCCCGGGGACAGGGCAAATCCTACGAGCAGTGCTTC.